One sample yielded the 32 T cell receptor beta chains listed below, sequenced in a study of T-cell reconstitution after alpha-beta-depleted transplantation in children. A TCRbeta library incorporating unique molecular identifiers was prepared. TCRdb called the PCR reads again in MiXCR, with one record for every CDR3 protein. The data show nearly 250,000 distinct CDR3 sequences, roughly 8% seen once. The input for sequencing was PBMCs, mostly from graft donor cells, taken 180 days after TCRalphabeta/CD19-depleted stem cell transplant. These receptors all stem from a male patient between 10 and 17 years old who had a stem cell transplant for acute lymphoblastic leukemia, so the T cells may come from the graft donor.

This clonotype was found many times. V gene TRBV12-5 combines with J gene TRBJ1-5; D is ambiguous. V gave up 0 bases and J gave up 7 bases, with 10 bases separating them. This CDR3 contains 14 residues. Germline-derived CDR1 and CDR2 are LGHNT and FRNRAP. The CDR3, as DNA: TGTGCTAGTGGTTTGGTAATCACCGGACAGCCCCAGCATTTT. Its translation is CASGLVITGQPQHF. The full variable domain, in which reference TRBV12-5 and TRBJ1-5 provide the parts outside the CDR3, is DARVTQTPRHKVTEMGQEVTMRCQPILGHNTVFWYRQTMMQGLELLAYFRNRAPLDDSGMPKDRFSAEMPDATLATLKIQPSEPRDSAVYFCASGLVITGQPQHFGDGTRLSIL.

This clonotype was recorded at least ten times. The chain joins TRBV9 to TRBJ2-1; TRBD2 matches 7 bases. The CDR3 loop spans 14 amino acids. Germline trimming cut 0 bases from V and 8 bases from J; bases unmatched to any gene: 5. Looked up from germline, CDR1 is SGDLS and CDR2 is YYNGEE. CDR3 loop: CASSVDGRFDEQFF. CDR3 nucleotides: TGTGCCAGCAGCGTAGACGGGAGGTTCGATGAGCAGTTCTTC.

This clonotype was recorded many times. The rearrangement uses TRBV4-2 and TRBJ2-1; 8 nucleotides match TRBD2. Germline V gene sequence: CDR1 LGHNA, CDR2 YNFKEQ. The CDR3 sequence is 16 residues long. Germline trimming cut 3 bases from V and 0 bases from J; bases unmatched to any gene: 4. CDR3 protein: CASSHPSGSSYNEQFF. As DNA, the CDR3 is TGTGCCAGCAGCCACCCCAGCGGGAGCTCCTACAATGAGCAGTTCTTC.

This clonotype was seen more than once but under ten times. The rearrangement joins TRBV24-1 to TRBJ2-1, with 15 nucleotides matching TRBD2. The CDR3 spans 20 residues. CDR1 KGHDR and CDR2 SFDVKD come from the germline V gene. The V and J ends lost 0 bases and 2 bases, in that order; junction bases with no gene match: 7. CDR3 nucleotides: TGTGCCACCAGTGATTTGCCCGGACTAGCGGGAGGGCGCCCCTACAATGAGCAGTTCTTC. Its translation is CATSDLPGLAGGRPYNEQFF.

This clonotype was detected once. The chain uses TRBV12-3 or TRBV12-4 and TRBJ2-7; 8 bases line up with TRBD2. The CDR3 spans 17 residues. CDR3 sequence reads: CTISLALSSGSSYEQYF. DNA for the CDR3: TGTACCATCAGTTTAGCGCTATCGAGCGGGAGCTCCTACGAGCAGTACTTC.

This clonotype appeared many times. This chain uses TRBV20-1 with TRBJ2-1; 10 bases fit TRBD2. The length of the CDR3 is 16 residues. Losses at the gene ends were 1 base for V and 8 bases for J; bases not matched to a gene: 11. Germline V CDR1 and CDR2: DFQATT, SNEGSKA (reference sequence). CDR3 protein: CSARGQSSGSFDEQFF. In nucleotides, the CDR3 is TGCAGTGCTAGAGGACAGTCTAGCGGGAGTTTCGATGAGCAGTTCTTC.

This clonotype has at least ten counts. As DNA, the CDR3 is TGTGCCAGCAGCTTAGGCCCTGCCTGGGCCCAGTACTTC. Translation: CASSLGPAWAQYF. The rearrangement uses TRBV13 and TRBJ2-5; D ambiguous. There are 13 residues in the CDR3. Looked up from germline, CDR1 is PRHDT and CDR2 is FYEKMQ (reference sequence). V lost 0 bases and J 9 bases, leaving 11 bases between the germline ends.

J is TRBJ2-4 and V is TRBV4-2, with 12 bases matching TRBD2. Germline V lookup: CDR1 LGHNA, CDR2 YNFKEQ. The V and J ends lost 1 base and 7 bases, in that order; junction bases with no gene match: 5. The CDR3 covers 16 residues. The CDR3, as DNA: TGTGCCAGCAGCCAAGGGGCTAGCGGGGGGGCTAACATTCAGTACTTC. Amino acids: CASSQGASGGANIQYF.

This clonotype was seen many times. The rearrangement joins TRBV6-2 or TRBV6-3 to TRBJ2-3, with TRBD2 matching over 7 bases. CDR3 size: 17 residues. Per the germline V gene, CDR1 is MNHEY and CDR2 is SVGEGT. After removal of 0 bases from V and 4 bases from J, the junction contained 10 bases not matched to a gene. The CDR3 reads CASSYSRTRRPADTQYF. The CDR3 nucleotides read TGTGCCAGCAGTTACTCCAGGACTAGGCGTCCCGCAGATACGCAGTATTTT.

This clonotype was counted only a few times. V gene TRBV6-1 combines with J gene TRBJ1-1, with TRBD1 identical over 8 bases. This CDR3 contains 15 residues. The germline gives CDR1 MNHNS, CDR2 SASEGT. V was clipped by 8 bases and J by 5 bases; unmatched bases: 13. The CDR3 spells CASCLSRGPGTEAFF. In DNA, the CDR3 is TGTGCCAGCTGTCTGAGCAGGGGGCCGGGGACTGAAGCTTTCTTT.

This clonotype has at least ten counts. The chain links TRBV28 to TRBJ2-1, with TRBD2 identical over 13 bases. Trimming removed 7 bases from V and 9 bases from J; junction bases left unmatched: 9. The CDR3 sequence is 15 residues long. Germline loops: CDR1 MDHEN, CDR2 SYDVKM. This chain's CDR3 is CASTLLAGGPGEQFF. The CDR3 DNA is TGTGCCAGCACCCTACTAGCGGGAGGGCCTGGTGAGCAGTTCTTC.

Ten or more counts support this clonotype. This sequence joins TRBV7-9 and TRBJ2-5; D is possibly TRBD2 (5 bases). Looked up from germline, CDR1 is SEHNR and CDR2 is FQNEAQ (reference sequence). This CDR3 is built from 14 residues. Trimming stripped 1 base from V and 3 bases from J, with 9 bases between. The CDR3 here is CASSLERREETQYF. The CDR3 DNA reads as TGTGCCAGCAGCTTAGAGAGGCGGGAAGAGACCCAGTACTTC.

This clonotype was observed at least ten times. The V and J genes are TRBV7-9 and TRBJ2-5; D unresolved. Germline loops: CDR1 SEHNR, CDR2 FQNEAQ (reference sequence). The length of the CDR3 is 13 residues. Trimming stripped 1 base from V and 5 bases from J, with 8 bases between. The chain's CDR3 is CASSLEVRETQYF. CDR3 coding DNA: TGTGCCAGCAGCTTAGAGGTCAGGGAGACCCAGTACTTC.

This clonotype was recorded many times. The CDR3: CSARDMTLGEQYF. CDR3 in DNA: TGCAGTGCTAGAGATATGACGTTGGGAGAGCAGTACTTC. The chain recombines TRBV20-1 with TRBJ2-7; the D is unclear. The CDR3 loop spans 13 amino acids. Trimming shortened V by 0 bases and J by 7 bases, and 13 bases separated the two germline ends. Germline V gene data show CDR1 as DFQATT and CDR2 as SNEGSKA (reference sequence).

This clonotype was detected a few times. The chain joins TRBV19 to TRBJ2-7; possibly TRBD1 for D (6 bases). The length of the CDR3 is 13 residues. In germline, CDR1 is LNHDA, CDR2 SQIVND (reference sequence). Trimming took 8 bases from V and 2 from J, leaving 13 bases between them. The CDR3 DNA reads TGTGCCAGTCAGCCACAGGGCACCTACGAGCAGTACTTC. As protein: CASQPQGTYEQYF.

At least ten counts were recorded for this clonotype. V and J are TRBV21-1 and TRBJ2-4; the table's D gene call, TRBD1, was not cross checked with the DNA. TRBV21-1 is described as a pseudogene. CDR3 length: 16 amino acids. This chain's CDR3 is CASSKGQGGAKNIQYF. The CDR3 bases are TGTGCCAGCAGCAAAGGGCAGGGGGGAGCCAAAAACATTCAGTACTTC.

For this clonotype: This may be a read error: a much more frequent sequence differs by one nucleotide. The V and J genes are TRBV29-1 and TRBJ2-3, with a possible D match to TRBD2 (6 bases). Trimming cost V 3 bases and J 2 bases, with 12 bases left between them. The length of the CDR3 is 14 residues. CDR1 SQVTM and CDR2 ANQGSEA come from the germline V gene. The CDR3 sequence: CSVDGGVDTDTQYF. The CDR3 DNA reads TGCAGCGTTGATGGCGGGGTGGACACAGATACGCAGTATTTT.

In its sample, this clonotype was seen many times. The chain employs TRBV28 and TRBJ2-7, with D possibly being TRBD2 (5 bases). The CDR3 covers 16 residues. Germline V gives CDR1 MDHEN, CDR2 SYDVKM. Trimming cost V 1 base and J 2 bases, with 15 bases left between them. The CDR3 spells CASSLLKFSGTYEQYF. CDR3 DNA: TGTGCCAGCAGTTTATTGAAGTTCAGCGGTACCTACGAGCAGTACTTC.

This clonotype appeared many times. V is TRBV20-1 and J is TRBJ2-2; possibly TRBD2 for D (5 bases). The CDR3 is 15 residues long. V gave up 1 base and J gave up 0 bases, with 9 bases separating them. Germline V CDR1 and CDR2: DFQATT, SNEGSKA (reference sequence). As DNA, the CDR3 is TGCAGTGCTAGAGGACCTAGCTCGAACACCGGGGAGCTGTTTTTT. This gives the protein CSARGPSSNTGELFF.

This clonotype showed up many times. The genes are TRBV7-2 and TRBJ1-4, with D maybe TRBD1 (6 bases). This CDR3 is built from 15 residues. V lost 5 bases and J 8 bases, leaving 18 bases between the germline ends. The germline CDR1 and CDR2 sequences are SGHTA and FQGNSA. The CDR3 region is CASSPGQRVGEKLFF. The CDR3 DNA reads TGTGCCAGCAGCCCCGGACAGCGTGTAGGGGAAAAACTGTTTTTT.

This clonotype was counted many times. The chain is built from TRBV7-3 and TRBJ2-3, with 8 bases identical to TRBD1. V was pared by 4 bases and J by 0 bases, with 3 bases of the junction left unmatched. This CDR3 has 15 amino acids. The germline V gene has CDR1 SGHTA and CDR2 FQGTGA. CDR3 sequence: CASSSGQGSTDTQYF. CDR3 in DNA: TGTGCCAGCAGCTCCGGACAGGGAAGCACAGATACGCAGTATTTT.

The table lists this clonotype with many counts. The chain combines TRBV7-6 with TRBJ2-1, with TRBD2 matching over 12 bases. The germline CDR1 and CDR2 sequences are SGHVS and FNYEAQ. The trim removed 1 base at V and 8 bases at J, leaving 3 bases unmatched. The CDR3 length is 15 residues. CDR3 nucleotide sequence: TGTGCCAGCAGCTTAGGACTAGCGGGAGTCCATGAGCAGTTCTTC. Translation: CASSLGLAGVHEQFF.

The table lists this clonotype with many counts. The gene calls are TRBV5-1 and TRBJ2-7; 12 bases are shared with TRBD2. CDR1 is SGHRS, CDR2 YFSETQ, per germline. The CDR3 is 17 residues long. J gave up 0 bases and V 2 bases, and 6 bases lay outside the gene matches. For the CDR3, the DNA is TGCGCCAGCAGCTTCGGACTAGCGGGGCCTCGCTCCTACGAGCAGTACTTC. Translation: CASSFGLAGPRSYEQYF.

This clonotype has more than one count but fewer than ten. V usage is TRBV7-6 and J usage is TRBJ1-6, with TRBD1 matching over 7 bases. This CDR3 region has 18 residues. Germline CDR1 and CDR2: SGHVS and FNYEAQ. The V segment lost 1 base and the J segment 8 bases; nucleotides outside the gene matches: 14. Here the CDR3 DNA reads TGTGCCAGCAGCTTAGAGCCCGGCAGGGGGTCAAATTATTCACCCCTCCACTTT. Translating gives CASSLEPGRGSNYSPLHF.

At least ten counts were recorded for this clonotype. V gene TRBV15 combines with J gene TRBJ2-3, with D perhaps TRBD1 or TRBD2 (5 bases each). The V end lost 5 bases, the J end lost 3 bases, and 12 bases lay between the germline ends. This CDR3 spans 14 amino acids. Germline CDR1 is LNHNV and CDR2 is YYDKDF (reference sequence). CDR3 sequence reads: CATSSRDVTDTQYF. In DNA form, the CDR3 reads TGTGCCACCAGCTCCCGGGACGTAACAGATACGCAGTATTTT.

This clonotype was observed many times. This chain uses TRBV19 with TRBJ1-5; possibly TRBD1 for D (6 bases). This CDR3 has 16 amino acids. V dropped 4 bases and J dropped 0 bases, with 13 bases sitting between them. Germline CDR1 is LNHDA and CDR2 is SQIVND (reference sequence). CDR3 amino acids: CASSKIQGSSNQPQHF. CDR3 sequence (DNA): TGTGCCAGTAGTAAAATACAGGGATCTAGCAATCAGCCCCAGCATTTT.

This clonotype was detected many times. V usage is TRBV7-3 and J usage is TRBJ2-1; perhaps TRBD1 as D (5 bases). Germline-derived CDR1 and CDR2 are SGHTA and FQGTGA. This CDR3 has 16 amino acids. The V end lost 4 bases, the J end lost 9 bases, and 22 bases lay between the germline ends. DNA for the CDR3: TGTGCCAGCAGCTCGTCCCTAGGGGCTGCTGAAGGTGAGCAGTTCTTC. Its protein is CASSSSLGAAEGEQFF.

On this clonotype: This may stem from a read error, because a much larger clone lies one nucleotide away. The rearrangement joins TRBV6-7 to TRBJ2-1, with 11 bases matching TRBD2. TRBV6-7 counts as an open reading frame of uncertain function. The CDR3 has 18 residues. In DNA, the CDR3 is TGTGCCATCAGTTTTGAAGGACTAGCGGGCTCCCATTACAATGAGCAGTTCTTC. It specifies CAISFEGLAGSHYNEQFF.

This clonotype was counted at least ten times. This chain uses TRBV5-1 with TRBJ2-1, with 9 nucleotides matching TRBD2. V was clipped by 0 bases and J by 7 bases; unmatched bases: 17. Germline V CDR1 and CDR2: SGHRS, YFSETQ. CDR3 length: 19 amino acids. The CDR3 protein is CASSLGAGGSGRRRNEQFF. The CDR3 DNA sequence: TGCGCCAGCAGCTTGGGGGCCGGGGGTAGCGGGAGACGAAGGAATGAGCAGTTCTTC.

This clonotype was recorded once. The chain employs TRBV20-1 and TRBJ2-5; 8 bases line up with TRBD1. CDR1 and CDR2 from the germline V gene are DFQATT and SNEGSKA (reference sequence). V shed 5 bases and J 1 base; nucleotides not matched to a gene: 9. The CDR3 contains 15 residues. The CDR3 coding sequence is TGCAGTGCTGCCCGGGACAGGAGGTTCCAAGAGACCCAGTACTTC. Translating it yields CSAARDRRFQETQYF.

This clonotype came up many times. The V call is TRBV29-1, the J call TRBJ1-1, with D uncertain. The germline V gene has CDR1 SQVTM and CDR2 ANQGSEA. The V gene lost 1 base and the J gene lost 1 base, with 7 bases spanning the gap. The CDR3 sequence is 13 residues long. This chain's CDR3 is CSVEGRRNTEAFF. Written as DNA, the CDR3 is TGCAGCGTTGAAGGAAGGCGGAACACTGAAGCTTTCTTT.

This clonotype came up many times. V usage is TRBV18 and J usage is TRBJ2-1; D not certain. The CDR3 totals 15 residues. Germline values: CDR1 KGHSH, CDR2 LQKENI. Trimming took off 3 bases at V and 3 bases at J, with 12 bases between the two ends. CDR3 nucleotides: TGTGCCAGCTCACCGACCGCCTCTATCTACAATGAGCAGTTCTTC. It encodes CASSPTASIYNEQFF.